Each of the 2 T cell receptor beta chains below was sequenced from the same sample in a study of blood T cells in healthy people across ages. With a J-beta primer mix and a sample-barcoded 5' primer, a second PCR ran about 6 to 11 cycles. TCRdb re-derived calls from the 5' RACE reads in MiXCR, one entry per CDR3 protein. The sample comprises approximately 800,000 distinct CDR3 sequences, around 34% of which are singletons, and 10% to 15% rests with the top ten. Sequences were obtained from blood. Every receptor here comes from a man younger than 30 in good health.

This clonotype was seen only a few times. This sequence joins TRBV5-8 and TRBJ2-5, with TRBD1 as a possible D gene (7 bases). Between the trimmed V and J ends, which lost 0 bases and 11 bases, there was a span of 17 bases. The CDR3 runs to 14 residues. The germline V gene has CDR1 SGHTS and CDR2 YDEGEE. The CDR3 coding sequence is TGTGCCAGCAGCTTGGCCGGCAGGGGGGATGAGCAGTACTTC. This sequence encodes CASSLAGRGDEQYF.

This clonotype was seen only a few times. The chain employs TRBV20-1 and TRBJ2-7; 8 nucleotides align to TRBD1. The CDR3 covers 12 residues. The junction had 1 base not matched to a gene; V was cut back by 3 bases and J by 3 bases. Per the germline V gene, CDR1 is DFQATT and CDR2 is SNEGSKA (reference sequence). CDR3 nucleotide sequence: TGCAGTGCTAGCAGGGGGCGCTACGAGCAGTACTTC. Translation: CSASRGRYEQYF.